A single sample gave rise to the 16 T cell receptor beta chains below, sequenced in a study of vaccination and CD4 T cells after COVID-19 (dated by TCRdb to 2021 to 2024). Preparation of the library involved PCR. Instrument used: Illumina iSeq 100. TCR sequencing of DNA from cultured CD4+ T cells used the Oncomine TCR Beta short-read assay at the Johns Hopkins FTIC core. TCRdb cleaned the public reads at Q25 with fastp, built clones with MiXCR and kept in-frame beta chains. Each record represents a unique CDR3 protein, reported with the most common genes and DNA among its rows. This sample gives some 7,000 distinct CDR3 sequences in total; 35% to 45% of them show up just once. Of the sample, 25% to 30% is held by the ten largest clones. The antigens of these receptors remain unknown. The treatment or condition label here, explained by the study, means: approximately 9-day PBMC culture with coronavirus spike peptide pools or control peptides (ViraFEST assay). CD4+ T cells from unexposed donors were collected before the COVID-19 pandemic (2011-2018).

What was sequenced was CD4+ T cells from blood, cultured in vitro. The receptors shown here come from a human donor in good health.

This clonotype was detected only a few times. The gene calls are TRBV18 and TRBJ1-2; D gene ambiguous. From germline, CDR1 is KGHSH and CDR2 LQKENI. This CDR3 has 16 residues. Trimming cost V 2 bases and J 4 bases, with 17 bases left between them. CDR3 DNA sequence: TGTGCCAGCTCACCAAACAGCGAAGTTTCACGCTATGGCTACACCTTC. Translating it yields CASSPNSEVSRYGYTF.

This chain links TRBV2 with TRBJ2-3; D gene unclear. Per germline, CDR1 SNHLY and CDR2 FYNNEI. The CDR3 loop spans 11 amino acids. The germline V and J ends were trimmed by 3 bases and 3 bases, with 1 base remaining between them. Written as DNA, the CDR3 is TGTGCCAGCAGTGAGACAGATACGCAGTATTTT. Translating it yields CASSETDTQYF.

The chain's CDR3 is CSARSVGAGANVLTF. DNA for the CDR3: TGCAGTGCTAGATCGGTTGGGGCGGGGGCCAACGTCCTGACTTTC. The chain recombines TRBV20-1 with TRBJ2-6; D possibly corresponds to TRBD1 (5 bases). The CDR3 extends over 15 amino acids. V shed 2 bases and J shed 4 bases, with 12 bases lying between them. Germline values: CDR1 DFQATT, CDR2 SNEGSKA (reference sequence).

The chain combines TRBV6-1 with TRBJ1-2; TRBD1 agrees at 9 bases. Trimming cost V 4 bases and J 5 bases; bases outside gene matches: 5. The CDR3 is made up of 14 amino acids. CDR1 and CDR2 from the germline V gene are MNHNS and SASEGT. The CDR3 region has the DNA TGTGCCAGCAGTGGTCCGGGACAGGGTTATGGCTACACCTTC. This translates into CASSGPGQGYGYTF.

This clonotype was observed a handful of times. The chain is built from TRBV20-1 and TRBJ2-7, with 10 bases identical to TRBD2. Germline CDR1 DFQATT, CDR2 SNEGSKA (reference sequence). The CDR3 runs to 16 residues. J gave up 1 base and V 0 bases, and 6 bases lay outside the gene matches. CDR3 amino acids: CSARDFLAGESYEQYF. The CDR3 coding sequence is TGCAGTGCTAGAGATTTCCTAGCGGGGGAATCCTACGAGCAGTACTTC.

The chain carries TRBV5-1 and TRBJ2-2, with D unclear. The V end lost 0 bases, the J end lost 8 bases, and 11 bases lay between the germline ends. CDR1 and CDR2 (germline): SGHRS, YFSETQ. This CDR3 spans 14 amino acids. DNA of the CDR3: TGCGCCAGCAGCTTGGGGCGAACCCGGGGGGAGCTGTTTTTT. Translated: CASSLGRTRGELFF.

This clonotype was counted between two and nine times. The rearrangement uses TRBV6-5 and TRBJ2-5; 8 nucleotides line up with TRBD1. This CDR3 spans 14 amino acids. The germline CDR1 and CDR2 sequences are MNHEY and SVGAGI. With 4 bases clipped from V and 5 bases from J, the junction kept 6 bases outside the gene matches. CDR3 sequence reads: CASSLDRAGETQYF. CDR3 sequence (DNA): TGTGCCAGCAGTTTGGACAGGGCTGGCGAGACCCAGTACTTC.

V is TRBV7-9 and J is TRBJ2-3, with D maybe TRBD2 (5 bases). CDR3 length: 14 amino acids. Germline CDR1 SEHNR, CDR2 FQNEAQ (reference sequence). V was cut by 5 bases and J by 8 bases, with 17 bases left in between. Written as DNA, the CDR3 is TGTGCCAGCAGCCTCGTAGGTAGCGAGTCTACGCAGTATTTT. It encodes CASSLVGSESTQYF.

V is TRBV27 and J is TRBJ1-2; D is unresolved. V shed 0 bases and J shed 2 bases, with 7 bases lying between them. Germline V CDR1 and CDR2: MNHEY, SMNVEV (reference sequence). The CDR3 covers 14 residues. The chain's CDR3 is CASSLSWRNYGYTF. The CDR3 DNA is TGTGCCAGCAGTTTATCCTGGAGGAACTATGGCTACACCTTC.

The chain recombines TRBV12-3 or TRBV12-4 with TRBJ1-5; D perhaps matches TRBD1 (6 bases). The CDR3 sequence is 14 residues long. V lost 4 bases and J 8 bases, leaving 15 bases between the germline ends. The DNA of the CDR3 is TGTGCCAGCAGTTCGATAGGGGGGAGCGAGCCCCAGCATTTT. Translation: CASSSIGGSEPQHF.

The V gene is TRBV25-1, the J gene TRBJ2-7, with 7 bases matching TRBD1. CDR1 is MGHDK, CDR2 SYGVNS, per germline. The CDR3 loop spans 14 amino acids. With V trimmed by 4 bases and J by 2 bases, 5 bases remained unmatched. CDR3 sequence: CASSAWDRAYEQYF. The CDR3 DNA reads TGTGCCAGCAGTGCCTGGGACAGAGCCTACGAGCAGTACTTC.

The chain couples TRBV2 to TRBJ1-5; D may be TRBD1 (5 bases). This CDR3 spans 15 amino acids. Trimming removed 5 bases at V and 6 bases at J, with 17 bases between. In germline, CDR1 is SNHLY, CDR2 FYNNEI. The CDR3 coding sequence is TGTGCCAGCAGTAGGGACTCCTTAGCGGGTCAGCCCCAGCATTTT. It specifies CASSRDSLAGQPQHF.

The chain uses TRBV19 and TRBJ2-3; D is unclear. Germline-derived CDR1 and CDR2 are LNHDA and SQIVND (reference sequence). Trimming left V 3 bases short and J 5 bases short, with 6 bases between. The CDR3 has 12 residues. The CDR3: CASSIGKDTQYF. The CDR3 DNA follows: TGTGCCAGTAGTATTGGGAAAGATACGCAGTATTTT.

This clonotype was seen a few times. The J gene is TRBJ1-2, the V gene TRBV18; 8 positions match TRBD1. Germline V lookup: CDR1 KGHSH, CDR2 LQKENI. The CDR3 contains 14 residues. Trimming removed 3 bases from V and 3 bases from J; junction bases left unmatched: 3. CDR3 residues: CASSPGTGDYGYTF. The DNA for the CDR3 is TGTGCCAGCTCACCGGGGACAGGCGACTATGGCTACACCTTC. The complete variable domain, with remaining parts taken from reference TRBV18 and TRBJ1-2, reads NAGVMQNPRHLVRRRGQEARLRCSPMKGHSHVYWYRQLPEEGLKFMVYLQKENIIDESGMPKERFSAEFPKEGPSILRIQQVVRGDSAAYFCASSPGTGDYGYTFGSGTRLTVV.

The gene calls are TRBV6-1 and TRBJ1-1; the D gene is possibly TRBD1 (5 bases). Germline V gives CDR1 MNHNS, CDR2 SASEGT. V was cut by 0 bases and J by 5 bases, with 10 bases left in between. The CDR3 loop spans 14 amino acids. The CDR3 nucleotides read TGTGCCAGCAGTGAAGCGCTTGGGGGAACTGAAGCTTTCTTT. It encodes CASSEALGGTEAFF.

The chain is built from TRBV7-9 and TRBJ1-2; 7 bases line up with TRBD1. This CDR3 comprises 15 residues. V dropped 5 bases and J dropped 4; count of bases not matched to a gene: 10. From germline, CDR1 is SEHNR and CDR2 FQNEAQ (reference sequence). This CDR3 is CASSLGTAQFYGYTF. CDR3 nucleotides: TGTGCCAGCAGCCTCGGGACAGCCCAATTCTATGGCTACACCTTC.